A selection of T cell receptor beta chains follows, all from one sample in a study of blood T cell repertoires in COVID-19. TCRdb's copy holds only in-frame clones and misses some; the assay was immunoSEQ multiplex PCR. The sample yields about 200,000 clones, approximately 82% seen once. Material: peripheral blood. These receptors were taken from a human donor with acute or convalescent COVID-19. The donor label of this sample is uncertain. The CDR3 runs from the conserved cysteine through the conserved F or W.

v_gene	j_gene	CDR3aa
TRBV2	TRBJ2-4	CASRLDSKNIQYF
TRBV29-1	TRBJ1-1	CSSRTGATGVTEAFF
TRBV27	TRBJ1-1	CASSRQPGQGNDTEAFF
TRBV4-1	TRBJ2-3	CASSQVASGSYTDTQYF
TRBV5-1	TRBJ2-3	CASRELGTDTQYF
TRBV7-2	TRBJ2-7	CASSFDSASEQYF
TRBV6-6	TRBJ2-3	CASSSGNTDTQYF
TRBV12-3/TRBV12-4	TRBJ1-1	CASSLSGATEAFF
TRBV5-6	TRBJ2-1	CASSLGPPRGTWDEQFF
TRBV18	TRBJ2-2	CASSPSPSLDGELFF
TRBV30	TRBJ1-1	CARRGAVNTEAFF
TRBV7-2	TRBJ2-1	CASSLGRATSYNEQFF
TRBV5-1	TRBJ1-1	CASSGTGRNTEAFF
TRBV2	TRBJ2-3	CASSETGLAFLDTQYF
TRBV9	TRBJ2-1	CASSGGTSSYNEQFF
TRBV6-2/TRBV6-3	TRBJ1-5	CASSYPDRHDQPQHF
TRBV4-2	TRBJ1-2	CASSPGDNYGYTF
TRBV4-2	TRBJ2-7	CASSQEHRGLGEQYF
TRBV7-9	TRBJ2-1	CASSLWSGRSYNEQFF
TRBV28	TRBJ2-1	CASSFRAEQFF
TRBV6-2/TRBV6-3	TRBJ2-2	CASSYGQGDTGELFF
TRBV18	TRBJ2-1	CASSLFSNEQFF
TRBV19	TRBJ1-3	CATGFLGAGNSGNTIYF
TRBV10-3	TRBJ2-1	CAISEMTSGRAGEQFF
TRBV25-1	TRBJ2-7	CASSEDTGTGGVEQYF
TRBV7-2	TRBJ2-1	CASSFGASVNEQFF
TRBV18	TRBJ1-1	CASSPTENTEAFF
TRBV3-1/TRBV3-2	TRBJ2-7	CASSLLLQGGEQYF
TRBV7-9	TRBJ2-2	CASSLVGTTNTGELFF
TRBV2	TRBJ2-1	CASSIAPGTGGNNEQFF
TRBV7-9	TRBJ2-2	CASSSRGDTGELFF
TRBV7-9	TRBJ2-7	CASSDNYGTVHEQYF
TRBV14	TRBJ1-2	CASSLDQLGYTF
TRBV9	TRBJ2-1	CASSPVLAGKGSYNEQFF
TRBV3-1/TRBV3-2	TRBJ1-6	CASSQDPGGSPLHF
TRBV4-2	TRBJ2-7	CASSQGTGGLWEQYF
TRBV9	TRBJ2-3	CASSGRTSGSPDTQYF
TRBV2	TRBJ1-4	CASRWDRTFNEKLFF
TRBV7-9	TRBJ1-5	CASSYGGTGNQPQHF
TRBV6-6	TRBJ1-1	CASRRQGGNTEAFF
TRBV19	TRBJ2-7	CASSIRAGGPYEQYF
TRBV30	TRBJ2-4	CAWSRQARAKNIQYF
TRBV28	TRBJ2-1	CASSLGGGTYNEQFF
TRBV7-9	TRBJ2-7	CASSLGQGKIDEQYF
TRBV7-9	TRBJ2-4	CASSPPSNIQYF
TRBV2	TRBJ1-4	CASRGSWEKLFF
TRBV29-1	TRBJ2-1	CSALAGGYNEQFF
TRBV29-1	TRBJ2-1	CSVEGALSNYNEQFF
TRBV4-1	TRBJ2-3	CASSPGQGTDTQYF
TRBV5-4	TRBJ1-2	CASSLPAGGEDGYTF
TRBV3-1/TRBV3-2	TRBJ1-6	CASSPTAYNSPLHF
TRBV16	TRBJ2-1	CASSQYSGHYNEQFF
TRBV5-5	TRBJ2-2	CASSLLQGGTGELFF
TRBV6-5	TRBJ2-7	CASSYSGTGSGEQYF
TRBV18	TRBJ2-1	CASSLAGYNEQFF